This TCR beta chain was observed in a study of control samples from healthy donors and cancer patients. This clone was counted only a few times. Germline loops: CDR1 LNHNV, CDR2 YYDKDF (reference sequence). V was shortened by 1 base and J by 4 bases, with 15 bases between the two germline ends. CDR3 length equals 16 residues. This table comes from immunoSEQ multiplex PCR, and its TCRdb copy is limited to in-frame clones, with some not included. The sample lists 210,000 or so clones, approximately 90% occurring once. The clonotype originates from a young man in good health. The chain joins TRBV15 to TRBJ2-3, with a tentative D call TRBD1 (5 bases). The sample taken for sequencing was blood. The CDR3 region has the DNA TGTGCCACCAGCAGAGGCCAGGACAATGGTGCAGATACGCAGTATTTT. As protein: CATSRGQDNGADTQYF. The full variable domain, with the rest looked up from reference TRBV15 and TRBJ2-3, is DAMVIQNPRYQVTQFGKPVTLSCSQTLNHNVMYWYQQKSSQAPKLLFHYYDKDFNNEADTPDNFQSRRPNTSFCFLDIRSPGLGDTAMYLCATSRGQDNGADTQYFGPGTRLTVL.